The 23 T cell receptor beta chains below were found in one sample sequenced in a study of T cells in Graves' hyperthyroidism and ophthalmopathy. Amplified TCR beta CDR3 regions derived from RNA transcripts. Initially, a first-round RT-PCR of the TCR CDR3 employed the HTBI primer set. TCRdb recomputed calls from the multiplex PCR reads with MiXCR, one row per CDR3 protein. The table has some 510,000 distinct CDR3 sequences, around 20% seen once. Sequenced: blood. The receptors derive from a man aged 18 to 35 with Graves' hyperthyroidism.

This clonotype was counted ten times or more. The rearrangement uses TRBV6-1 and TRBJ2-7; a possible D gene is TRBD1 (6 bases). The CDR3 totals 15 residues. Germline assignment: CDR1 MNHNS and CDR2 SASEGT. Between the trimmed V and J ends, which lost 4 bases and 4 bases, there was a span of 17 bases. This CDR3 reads CASSVGTGSFYEQYF. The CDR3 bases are TGTGCCAGCAGTGTCGGAACAGGGAGCTTTTACGAGCAGTACTTC.

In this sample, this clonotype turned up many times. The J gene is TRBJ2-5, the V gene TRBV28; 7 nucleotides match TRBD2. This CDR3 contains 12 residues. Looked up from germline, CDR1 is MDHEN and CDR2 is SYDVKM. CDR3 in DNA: TGTGCGAGCGGGGAAGGGATTAAGACCCAGTACTTC. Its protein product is CASGEGIKTQYF.

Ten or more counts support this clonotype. The DNA for the CDR3 is TGTGCCTGGAGTGTCGGGGGGGAACACACTGAAGCTTTCTTT. This encodes CAWSVGGEHTEAFF. V is TRBV30 and J is TRBJ1-1, with TRBD1 as a possible D gene (5 bases). CDR3 length equals 14 residues. Germline V gives CDR1 GTSNPN, CDR2 SVGIG (reference sequence). Trimming left V 0 bases short and J 3 bases short, with 11 bases between.

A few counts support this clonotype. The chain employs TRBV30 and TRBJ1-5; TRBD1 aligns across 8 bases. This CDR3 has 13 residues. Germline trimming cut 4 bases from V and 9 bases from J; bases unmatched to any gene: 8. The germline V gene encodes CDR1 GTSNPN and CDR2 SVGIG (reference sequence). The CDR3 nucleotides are TGTGCCTGGACCGGACAGGGAGATTCGCCCCAGCATTTT. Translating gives CAWTGQGDSPQHF.

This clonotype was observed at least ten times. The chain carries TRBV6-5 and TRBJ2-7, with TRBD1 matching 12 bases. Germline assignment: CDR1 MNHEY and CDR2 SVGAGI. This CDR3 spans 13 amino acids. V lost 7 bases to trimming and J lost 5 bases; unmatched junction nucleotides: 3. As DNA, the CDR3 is TGTGCCAGCACCGGGACAGGGGGCAACGAGCAGTACTTC. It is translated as CASTGTGGNEQYF.

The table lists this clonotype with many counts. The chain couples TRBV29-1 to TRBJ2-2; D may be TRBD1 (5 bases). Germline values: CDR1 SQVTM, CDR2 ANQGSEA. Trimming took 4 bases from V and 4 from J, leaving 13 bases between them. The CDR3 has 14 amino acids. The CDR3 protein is CSVGQGKFTGELFF. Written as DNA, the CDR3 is TGCAGCGTTGGCCAGGGCAAGTTCACCGGGGAGCTGTTTTTT.

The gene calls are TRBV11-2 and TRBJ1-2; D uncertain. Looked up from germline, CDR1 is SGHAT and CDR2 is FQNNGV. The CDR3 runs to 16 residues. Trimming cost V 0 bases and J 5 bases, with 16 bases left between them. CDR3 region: CASSLDGKGRVYGYTF. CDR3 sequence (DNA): TGTGCCAGCAGCTTAGACGGGAAAGGTCGGGTTTATGGCTACACCTTC.

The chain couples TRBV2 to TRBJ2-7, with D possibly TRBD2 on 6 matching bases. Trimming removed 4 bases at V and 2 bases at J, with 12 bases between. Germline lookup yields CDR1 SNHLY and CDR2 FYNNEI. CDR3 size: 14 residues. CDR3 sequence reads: CASSGMRGAYEQYF. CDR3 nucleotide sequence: TGTGCCAGCAGTGGTATGCGCGGGGCCTACGAGCAGTACTTC.

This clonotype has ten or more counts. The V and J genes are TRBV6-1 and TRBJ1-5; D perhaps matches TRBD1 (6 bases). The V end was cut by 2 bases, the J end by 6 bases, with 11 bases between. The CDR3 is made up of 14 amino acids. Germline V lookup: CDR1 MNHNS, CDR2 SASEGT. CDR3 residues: CASSEQGSGQPQHF. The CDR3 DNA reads TGTGCCAGCAGTGAACAGGGGTCGGGTCAGCCCCAGCATTTT.

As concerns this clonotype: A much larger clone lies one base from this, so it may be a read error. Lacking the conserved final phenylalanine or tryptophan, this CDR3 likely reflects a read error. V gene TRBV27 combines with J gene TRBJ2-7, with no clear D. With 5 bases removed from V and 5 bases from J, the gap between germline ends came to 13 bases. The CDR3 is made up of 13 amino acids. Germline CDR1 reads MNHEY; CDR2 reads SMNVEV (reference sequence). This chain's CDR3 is CASSPARADEQYL. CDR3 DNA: TGTGCCAGCAGTCCCGCCCGCGCTGACGAGCAGTACCTC.

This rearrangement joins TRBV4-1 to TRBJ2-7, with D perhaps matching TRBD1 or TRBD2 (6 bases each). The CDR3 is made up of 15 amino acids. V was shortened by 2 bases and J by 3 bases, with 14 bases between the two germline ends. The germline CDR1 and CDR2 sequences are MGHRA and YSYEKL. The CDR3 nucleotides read TGCGCCAGCAGCCAACCACAGGGAGGAGACTACGAGCAGTACTTC. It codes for CASSQPQGGDYEQYF.

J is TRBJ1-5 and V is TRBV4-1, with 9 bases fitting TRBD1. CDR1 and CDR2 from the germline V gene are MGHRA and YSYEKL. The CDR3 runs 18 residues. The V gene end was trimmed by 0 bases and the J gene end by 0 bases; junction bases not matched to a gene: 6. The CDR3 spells CASSQEGTGTYSNQPQHF. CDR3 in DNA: TGCGCCAGCAGCCAAGAAGGGACAGGGACCTATAGCAATCAGCCCCAGCATTTT.

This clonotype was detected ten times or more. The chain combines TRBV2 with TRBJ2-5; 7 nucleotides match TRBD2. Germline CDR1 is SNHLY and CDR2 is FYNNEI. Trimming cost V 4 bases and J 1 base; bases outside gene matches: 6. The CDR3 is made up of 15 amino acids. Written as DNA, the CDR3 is TGTGCCAGCAGTGCCCCAGCGGGGTCCCAAGAGACCCAGTACTTC. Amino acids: CASSAPAGSQETQYF. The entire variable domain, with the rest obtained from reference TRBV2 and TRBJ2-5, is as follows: EPEVTQTPSHQVTQMGQEVILRCVPISNHLYFYWYRQILGQKVEFLVSFYNNEISEKSEIFDDQFSVERPDGSNFTLKIRSTKLEDSAMYFCASSAPAGSQETQYFGPGTRLLVL.

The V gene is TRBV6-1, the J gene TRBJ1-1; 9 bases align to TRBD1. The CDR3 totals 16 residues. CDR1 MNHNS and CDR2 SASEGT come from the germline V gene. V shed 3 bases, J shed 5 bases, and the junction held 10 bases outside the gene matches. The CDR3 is CASSDEQGAGWTEAFF. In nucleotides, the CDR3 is TGTGCCAGCAGTGACGAACAGGGGGCTGGGTGGACTGAAGCTTTCTTT.

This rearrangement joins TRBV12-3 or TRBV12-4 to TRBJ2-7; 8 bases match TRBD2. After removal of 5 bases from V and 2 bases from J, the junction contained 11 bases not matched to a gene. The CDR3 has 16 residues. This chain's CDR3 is CASSHGGSGSPYEQYV. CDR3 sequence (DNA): TGTGCCAGCAGTCACGGGGGCAGCGGGAGTCCCTACGAGCAGTACGTC.

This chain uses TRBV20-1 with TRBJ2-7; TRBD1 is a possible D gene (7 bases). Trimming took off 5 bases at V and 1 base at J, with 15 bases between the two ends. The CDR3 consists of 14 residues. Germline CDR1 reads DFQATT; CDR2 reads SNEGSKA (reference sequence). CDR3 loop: CSAGGTVRSYEQYF. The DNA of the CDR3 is TGCAGTGCTGGGGGGACAGTGCGATCCTACGAGCAGTACTTC.

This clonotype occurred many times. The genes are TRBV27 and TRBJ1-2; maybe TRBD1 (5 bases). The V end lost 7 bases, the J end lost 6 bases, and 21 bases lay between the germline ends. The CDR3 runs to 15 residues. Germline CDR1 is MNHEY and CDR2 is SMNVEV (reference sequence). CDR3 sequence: CASKRLQVGDDGYTF. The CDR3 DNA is TGTGCCAGCAAAAGGCTCCAGGTGGGGGACGATGGCTACACCTTC.

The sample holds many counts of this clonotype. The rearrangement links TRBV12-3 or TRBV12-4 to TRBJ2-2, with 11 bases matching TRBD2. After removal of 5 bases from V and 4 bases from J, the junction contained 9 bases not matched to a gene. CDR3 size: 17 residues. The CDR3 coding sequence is TGTGCCAGCAGTCCCGATAGAGGGACTAGCGGCACCGGGGAGCTGTTTTTT. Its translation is CASSPDRGTSGTGELFF.

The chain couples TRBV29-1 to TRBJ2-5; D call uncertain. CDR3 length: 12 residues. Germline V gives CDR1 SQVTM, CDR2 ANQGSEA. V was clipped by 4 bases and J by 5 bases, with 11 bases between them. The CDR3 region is CSVAPDVETQYF. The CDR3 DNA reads TGCAGCGTTGCACCGGATGTGGAGACCCAGTACTTC.

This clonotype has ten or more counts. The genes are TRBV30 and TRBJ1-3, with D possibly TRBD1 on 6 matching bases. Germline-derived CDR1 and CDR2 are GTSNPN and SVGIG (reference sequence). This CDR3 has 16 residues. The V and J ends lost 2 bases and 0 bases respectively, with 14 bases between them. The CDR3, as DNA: TGTGCCTGGAGTTTTACCGACAGGATCTCTGGAAACACCATATATTTT. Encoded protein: CAWSFTDRISGNTIYF.

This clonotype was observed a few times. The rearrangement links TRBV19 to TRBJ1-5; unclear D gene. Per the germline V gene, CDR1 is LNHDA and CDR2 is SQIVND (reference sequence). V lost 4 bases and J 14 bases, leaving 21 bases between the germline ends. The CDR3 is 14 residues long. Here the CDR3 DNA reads TGTGCCAGTAGTACCCCCGGAGTGGGCGGCCGGGAGCATTTT. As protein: CASSTPGVGGREHF. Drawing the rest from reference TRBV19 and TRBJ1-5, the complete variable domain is DGGITQSPKYLFRKEGQNVTLSCEQNLNHDAMYWYRQDPGQGLRLIYYSQIVNDFQKGDIAEGYSVSREKKESFPLTVTSAQKNPTAFYLCASSTPGVGGREHFGDGTRLSIL.

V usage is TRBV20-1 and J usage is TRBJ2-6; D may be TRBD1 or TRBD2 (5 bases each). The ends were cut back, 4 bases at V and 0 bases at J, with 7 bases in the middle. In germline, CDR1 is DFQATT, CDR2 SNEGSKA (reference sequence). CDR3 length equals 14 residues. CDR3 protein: CSATGRSGANVLTF. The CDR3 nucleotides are TGCAGTGCTACGGGGCGCTCTGGGGCCAACGTCCTGACTTTC.

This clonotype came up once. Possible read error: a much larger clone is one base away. The CDR3 sequence is CVSSLNRAIEETQYF. The CDR3 DNA sequence: TGTGTCAGCAGCTTAAATAGGGCGATAGAAGAGACCCAGTACTTC. The J gene is TRBJ2-5, the V gene TRBV13; D call uncertain. CDR1 and CDR2 (germline): PRHDT, FYEKMQ (reference sequence). The CDR3 length is 15 residues.